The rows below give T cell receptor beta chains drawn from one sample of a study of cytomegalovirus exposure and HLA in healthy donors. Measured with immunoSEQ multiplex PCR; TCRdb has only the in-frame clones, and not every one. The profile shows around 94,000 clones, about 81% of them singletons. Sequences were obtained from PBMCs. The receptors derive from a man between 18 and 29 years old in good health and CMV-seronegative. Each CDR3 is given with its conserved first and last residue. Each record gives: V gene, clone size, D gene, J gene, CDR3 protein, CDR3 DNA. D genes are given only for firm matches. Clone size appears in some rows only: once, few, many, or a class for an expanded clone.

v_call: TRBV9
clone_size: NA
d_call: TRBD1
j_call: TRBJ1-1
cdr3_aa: CASSGQGLDTEAFF
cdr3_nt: TGTGCCAGCAGCGGACAGGGTTTGGACACTGAAGCTTTCTTT

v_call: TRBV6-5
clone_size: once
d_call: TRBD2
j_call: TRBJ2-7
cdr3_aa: CASSYSGRALYHEQYF
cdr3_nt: TGTGCCAGCAGTTACAGCGGGAGGGCCTTGTACCACGAGCAGTACTTC

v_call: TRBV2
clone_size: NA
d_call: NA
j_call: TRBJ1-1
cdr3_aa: CASRRQVNTEAFF
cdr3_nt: TGTGCCAGCAGGAGACAGGTGAACACTGAAGCTTTCTTT

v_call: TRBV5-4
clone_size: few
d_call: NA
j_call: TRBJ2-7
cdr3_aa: CASSRARDSYEQYF
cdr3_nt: TGTGCCAGCAGCAGAGCCAGGGACTCCTACGAGCAGTACTTC

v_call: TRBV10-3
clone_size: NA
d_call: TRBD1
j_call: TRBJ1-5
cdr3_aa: CAIGQGVDNQPQHF
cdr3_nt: TGTGCCATCGGACAGGGGGTCGACAATCAGCCCCAGCATTTT

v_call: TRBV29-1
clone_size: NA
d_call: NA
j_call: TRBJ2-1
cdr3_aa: CSVSITGGHEQFF
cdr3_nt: TGCAGCGTTTCTATAACAGGTGGTCATGAGCAGTTCTTC

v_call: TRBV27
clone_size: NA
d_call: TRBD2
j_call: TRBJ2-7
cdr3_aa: CASSPAGLAGGLSSYEQYF
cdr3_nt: TGTGCCAGCAGCCCCGCCGGACTAGCGGGAGGCCTCAGCTCCTACGAGCAGTACTTC

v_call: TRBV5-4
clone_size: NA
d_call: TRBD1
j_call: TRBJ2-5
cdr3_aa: CASRAEGQAGRETQYF
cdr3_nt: TGTGCCAGCAGGGCAGAGGGACAGGCAGGGCGGGAGACCCAGTACTTC

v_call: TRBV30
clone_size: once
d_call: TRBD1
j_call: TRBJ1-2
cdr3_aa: CAWSVTGATGYTF
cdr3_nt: TGTGCCTGGAGTGTTACAGGGGCTACTGGCTACACCTTC

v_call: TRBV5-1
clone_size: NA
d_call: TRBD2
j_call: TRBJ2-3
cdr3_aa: CASSLDSSGSTDTQYF
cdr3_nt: TGCGCCAGCAGCTTGGATTCTAGCGGAAGCACAGATACGCAGTATTTT

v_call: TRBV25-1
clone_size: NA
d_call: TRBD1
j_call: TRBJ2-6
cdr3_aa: CASSSTGAGANVLTF
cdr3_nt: TGTGCCAGTTCCTCCACAGGGGCTGGGGCCAACGTCCTGACTTTC

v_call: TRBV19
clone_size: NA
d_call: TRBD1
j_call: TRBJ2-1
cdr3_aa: CASSADRGDREQFF
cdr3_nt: TGTGCCAGTAGTGCGGACAGGGGCGATAGGGAGCAGTTCTTC

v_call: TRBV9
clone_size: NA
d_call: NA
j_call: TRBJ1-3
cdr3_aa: CASSVAGSGNTIYF
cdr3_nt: TGTGCCAGCAGCGTAGCGGGGTCTGGAAACACCATATATTTT

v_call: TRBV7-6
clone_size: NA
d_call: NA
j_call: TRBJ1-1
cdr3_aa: CASSTPLGGGTPNTEAFF
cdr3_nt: TGTGCCAGCAGCACACCCCTCGGCGGGGGCACCCCCAACACTGAAGCTTTCTTT

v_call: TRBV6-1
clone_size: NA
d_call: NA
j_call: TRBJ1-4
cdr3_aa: CASSEALGGFGEKLFF
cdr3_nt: TGTGCCAGCAGTGAAGCCTTGGGGGGGTTCGGTGAAAAACTGTTTTTT

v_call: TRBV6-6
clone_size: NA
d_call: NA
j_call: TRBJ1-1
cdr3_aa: CASRFDSNTEAFF
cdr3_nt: TGTGCCAGCAGGTTCGACAGTAACACTGAAGCTTTCTTT

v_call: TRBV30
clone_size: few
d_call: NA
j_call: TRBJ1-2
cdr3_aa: CAWSGALGGAGYTF
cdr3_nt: TGTGCCTGGAGTGGTGCCCTAGGAGGGGCCGGCTACACCTTC

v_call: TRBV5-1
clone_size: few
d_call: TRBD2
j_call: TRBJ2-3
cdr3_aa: CASTGGDTQYF
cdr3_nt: TGCGCCAGCACCGGGGGGGATACGCAGTATTTT

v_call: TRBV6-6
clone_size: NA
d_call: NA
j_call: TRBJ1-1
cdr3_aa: CASSSPVTASTEAFF
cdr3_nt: TGTGCCAGCAGTTCCCCCGTGACAGCAAGCACTGAAGCTTTCTTT

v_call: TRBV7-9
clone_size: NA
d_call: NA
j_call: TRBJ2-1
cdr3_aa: CASSHVRDKLNEQFF
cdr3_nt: TGTGCCAGCAGCCATGTCCGGGACAAGTTGAATGAGCAGTTCTTC

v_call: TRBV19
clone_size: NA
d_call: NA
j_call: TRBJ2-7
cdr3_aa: CASSIGGGPYEQYF
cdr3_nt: TGTGCCAGTAGTATAGGTGGAGGACCCTACGAGCAGTACTTC

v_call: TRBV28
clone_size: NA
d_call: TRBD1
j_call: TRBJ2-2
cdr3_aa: CASRPGGPGELFF
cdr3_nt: TGTGCCAGCAGGCCAGGGGGCCCGGGGGAGCTGTTTTTT

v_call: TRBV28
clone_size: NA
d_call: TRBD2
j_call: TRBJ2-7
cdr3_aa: CASSSGTRRTGEQYF
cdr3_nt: TGTGCCAGCAGCTCCGGGACTAGAAGAACAGGCGAGCAGTACTTC

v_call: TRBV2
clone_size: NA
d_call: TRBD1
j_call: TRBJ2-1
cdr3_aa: CASSGDRLNEQFF
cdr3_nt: TGTGCCAGCAGCGGGGACAGACTAAATGAGCAGTTCTTC

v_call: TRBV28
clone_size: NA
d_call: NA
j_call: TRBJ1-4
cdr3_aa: CASSYISRGGEKLFF
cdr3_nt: TGTGCCAGCAGCTACATATCTAGGGGTGGCGAAAAACTGTTTTTT

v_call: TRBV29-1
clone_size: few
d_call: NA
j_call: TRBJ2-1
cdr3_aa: CSVDASRGNEQFF
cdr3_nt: TGCAGCGTTGACGCCTCGCGAGGAAATGAGCAGTTCTTC

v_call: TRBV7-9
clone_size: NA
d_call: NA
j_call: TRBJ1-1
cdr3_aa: CSSSSDRPTEAFF
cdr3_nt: TGTTCCAGCAGCTCTGACAGACCCACTGAAGCTTTCTTT

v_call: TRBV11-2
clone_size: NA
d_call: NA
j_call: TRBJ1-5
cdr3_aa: CASSSKGLDGQPQHF
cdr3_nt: TGTGCCAGCAGCTCGAAGGGACTCGACGGACAGCCCCAGCATTTT

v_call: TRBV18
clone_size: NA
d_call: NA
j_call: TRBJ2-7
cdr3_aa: CASSDQASYEQYF
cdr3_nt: TGTGCCAGCTCAGATCAGGCGTCCTACGAGCAGTACTTC

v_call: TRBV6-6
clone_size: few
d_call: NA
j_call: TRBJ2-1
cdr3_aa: CASSPTGNEQFF
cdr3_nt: TGTGCCAGCAGCCCAACGGGGAATGAGCAGTTCTTC

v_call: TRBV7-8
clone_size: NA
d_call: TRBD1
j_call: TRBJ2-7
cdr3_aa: CASSLGQADYEQYF
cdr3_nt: TGTGCCAGCAGCCTCGGACAGGCCGACTACGAGCAGTACTTC

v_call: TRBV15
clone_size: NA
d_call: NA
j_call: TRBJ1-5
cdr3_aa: CATSRASSGQPQHF
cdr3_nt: TGTGCCACCAGCAGAGCATCGTCCGGTCAGCCCCAGCATTTT

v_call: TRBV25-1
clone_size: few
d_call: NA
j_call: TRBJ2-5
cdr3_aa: CASRSTGIRQETQYF
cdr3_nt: TGTGCCAGCAGGTCCACGGGGATCCGGCAGGAGACCCAGTACTTC

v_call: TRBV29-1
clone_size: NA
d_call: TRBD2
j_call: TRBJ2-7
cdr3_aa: CSVEGTSGTTYEQYF
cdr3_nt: TGCAGCGTTGAGGGGACTAGCGGGACCACCTACGAGCAGTACTTC

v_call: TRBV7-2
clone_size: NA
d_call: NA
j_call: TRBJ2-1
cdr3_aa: CASSAQSVSYNEQFF
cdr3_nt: TGTGCCAGCAGCGCCCAGTCCGTATCCTACAATGAGCAGTTCTTC

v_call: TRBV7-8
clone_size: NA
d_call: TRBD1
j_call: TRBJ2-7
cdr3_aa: CASSLAWGGGGTGIYEQYF
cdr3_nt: TGTGCCAGCAGCTTAGCTTGGGGCGGGGGAGGGACAGGGATCTACGAGCAGTACTTC

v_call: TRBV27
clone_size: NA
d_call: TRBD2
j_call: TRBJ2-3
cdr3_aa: CASSLFRTSVSTDTQYF
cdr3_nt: TGTGCCAGCAGTTTATTTCGGACTAGCGTTAGCACAGATACGCAGTATTTT

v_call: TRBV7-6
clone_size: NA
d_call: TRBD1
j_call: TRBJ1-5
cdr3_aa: CASSLGTGEDQPQHF
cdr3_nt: TGTGCCAGCAGCTTAGGGACAGGTGAGGATCAGCCCCAGCATTTT

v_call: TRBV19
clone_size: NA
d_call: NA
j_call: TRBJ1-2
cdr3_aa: CASSITRANYGYTF
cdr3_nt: TGTGCCAGTAGTATTACCAGGGCAAACTATGGCTACACCTTC

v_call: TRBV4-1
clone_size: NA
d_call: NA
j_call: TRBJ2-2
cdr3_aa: CASSFQNTGELFF
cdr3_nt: TGCGCCAGCAGCTTTCAGAACACCGGGGAGCTGTTTTTT

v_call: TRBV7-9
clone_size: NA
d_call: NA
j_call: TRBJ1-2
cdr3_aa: CASSSDSPLGYTF
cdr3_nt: TGTGCCAGCAGCTCGGACAGCCCCCTGGGCTACACCTTC

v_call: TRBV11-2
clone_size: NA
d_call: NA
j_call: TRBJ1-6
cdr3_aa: CASSRDSSYNSPLHF
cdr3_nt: TGTGCCAGCAGCCGCGACAGCTCCTATAATTCACCCCTCCACTTT

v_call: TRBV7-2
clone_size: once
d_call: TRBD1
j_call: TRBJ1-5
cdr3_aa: CASSSDRDGPQHF
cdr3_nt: TGTGCCAGCAGCTCGGACAGGGATGGGCCCCAGCATTTT

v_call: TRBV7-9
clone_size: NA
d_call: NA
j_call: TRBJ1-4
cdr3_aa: CASSPGQRPEKLFF
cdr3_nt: TGTGCCAGCAGCCCCGGACAGAGGCCTGAAAAACTGTTTTTT